These 20 T cell receptor beta chains originate from one sample sequenced in a study of cytomegalovirus exposure and HLA in healthy donors. PCR primers comprised 60 Vbeta and 13 Jbeta primers. The table came from immunoSEQ multiplex PCR; TCRdb's copy has only in-frame clones and leaves some out. This table holds roughly 200,000 clones, around 86% found once. Sequenced sample: PBMCs. The source is a man younger than 40 in good health and CMV-seronegative.

This clone was detected once. V usage is TRBV23-1 and J usage is TRBJ1-5; a weak D match, TRBD1 (6 bases). TRBV23-1 qualifies as an ORF whose function is uncertain. The CDR3 contains 21 residues. Trimming removed 0 bases at V and 0 bases at J, with 24 bases between. The CDR3 region is CASSQSSVAGDLKGSNQPQHF. The CDR3 nucleotides read TGCGCCAGCAGTCAATCATCTGTGGCAGGGGATCTGAAGGGTAGCAATCAGCCCCAGCATTTT.

The genes are TRBV4-2 and TRBJ2-3, with D perhaps TRBD2 (7 bases). The V gene lost 5 bases and the J gene lost 1 base, with 22 bases spanning the gap. There are 18 residues in the CDR3. Germline V gene data show CDR1 as LGHNA and CDR2 as YNFKEQ. The CDR3 region has the DNA TGTGCCAGCAGCACAGGTAGGGGGGGCCGTATTGGCACAGATACGCAGTATTTT. Its translation is CASSTGRGGRIGTDTQYF.

With regard to this clone: Other DNA sequences in the sample encode the same CDR3. The rearrangement uses TRBV2 and TRBJ1-5, with a tentative D call TRBD1 (5 bases). Germline values: CDR1 SNHLY, CDR2 FYNNEI. The CDR3 extends over 15 amino acids. Trimming stripped 3 bases from V and 1 base from J, with 10 bases between. The chain's CDR3 is CASSDKGLSNQPQHF. The CDR3 DNA sequence: TGTGCCAGCAGTGACAAGGGGTTGAGCAATCAGCCCCAGCATTTT. The whole variable domain, filled in from reference TRBV2 and TRBJ1-5, reads EPEVTQTPSHQVTQMGQEVILRCVPISNHLYFYWYRQILGQKVEFLVSFYNNEISEKSEIFDDQFSVERPDGSNFTLKIRSTKLEDSAMYFCASSDKGLSNQPQHFGDGTRLSIL.

The rearrangement uses TRBV27 and TRBJ1-1; D uncertain. The germline V gene encodes CDR1 MNHEY and CDR2 SMNVEV (reference sequence). The CDR3 is 14 residues long. Trimming left V 4 bases short and J 0 bases short, with 9 bases between. CDR3: CASSSGSLNTEAFF. The CDR3 DNA reads TGTGCCAGCAGTTCGGGGTCCCTGAACACTGAAGCTTTCTTT.

The chain links TRBV18 to TRBJ2-3, with unresolved D. The CDR3 sequence is 13 residues long. V lost 3 bases to trimming and J lost 1 base, with 5 bases between them. The germline CDR1 and CDR2 sequences are KGHSH and LQKENI. CDR3 residues: CASSPSGTDTQYF. For the CDR3, the DNA is TGTGCCAGCTCACCCTCCGGCACAGATACGCAGTATTTT.

The CDR3 bases are TGTGCCAGCAGCCACTACAGGGATGAAAAACTGTTTTTT. Translating gives CASSHYRDEKLFF. The chain recombines TRBV4-2 with TRBJ1-4, with TRBD1 as a possible D gene (6 bases). The CDR3 covers 13 residues. V was cut by 3 bases and J by 6 bases, with 8 bases left in between. CDR1 LGHNA and CDR2 YNFKEQ come from the germline V gene.

The chain carries TRBV7-9 and TRBJ2-7; 7 nucleotides match TRBD2. The junction had 7 bases not matched to a gene; V was cut back by 3 bases and J by 5 bases. The CDR3 sequence is 14 residues long. Germline CDR1 and CDR2: SEHNR and FQNEAQ (reference sequence). The chain's CDR3 is CASSLAGVRDEQYF. In DNA form, the CDR3 reads TGTGCCAGCAGCTTGGCGGGGGTCAGGGACGAGCAGTACTTC.

The chain combines TRBV29-1 with TRBJ2-7; 8 positions match TRBD1. This CDR3 comprises 11 residues. V lost 7 bases and J lost 5; bases outside the gene matches: 4. Germline CDR1 SQVTM, CDR2 ANQGSEA. As DNA, the CDR3 is TGCAGCGCAGGACAGGGCAACGAGCAGTACTTC. Amino acid sequence: CSAGQGNEQYF.

The chain links TRBV7-2 to TRBJ2-2; D may be TRBD1 (5 bases). The V and J ends lost 1 base and 0 bases respectively, with 9 bases between them. The CDR3 is made up of 16 amino acids. From germline, CDR1 is SGHTA and CDR2 FQGNSA. The CDR3 DNA follows: TGTGCCAGCAGCTTAGTTCCAGGGACGAACACCGGGGAGCTGTTTTTT. This sequence encodes CASSLVPGTNTGELFF.

The V call is TRBV27, the J call TRBJ2-6; no firm D call. There are 13 residues in the CDR3. The germline CDR1 and CDR2 sequences are MNHEY and SMNVEV (reference sequence). The V and J ends lost 6 bases and 4 bases respectively, with 7 bases between them. In DNA form, the CDR3 reads TGTGCCAGCAGGGCCTTGGGGGCCAACGTCCTGACTTTC. Translation gives CASRALGANVLTF.

J is TRBJ1-2 and V is TRBV7-2; D remains unclear. Per the germline V gene, CDR1 is SGHTA and CDR2 is FQGNSA. This CDR3 is 12 amino acids long. V lost 1 base and J 5 bases, leaving 5 bases between the germline ends. This CDR3 is CASSLDRYGYTF. The CDR3 region has the DNA TGTGCCAGCAGCTTAGACAGATATGGCTACACCTTC.

V is TRBV10-3 and J is TRBJ2-2; tentatively, D is TRBD1 (7 bases). The CDR3 is 12 amino acids. Trimming took off 8 bases at V and 5 bases at J, with 9 bases between the two ends. The germline gives CDR1 ENHRY, CDR2 SYGVKD. For the CDR3, the DNA is TGTGCCATCCAGGGGGGTACCGGGGAGCTGTTTTTT. Translating it yields CAIQGGTGELFF.

This chain joins TRBV7-2 and TRBJ2-5; 9 bases match TRBD1. J was trimmed by 4 bases and V by 3 bases; bases with no gene match: 6. CDR1 is SGHTA, CDR2 FQGNSA, per germline. This CDR3 contains 15 residues. The CDR3 nucleotides are TGTGCCAGCAGCTTGAGGGGACAGGGTGGAGAGACCCAGTACTTC. Translating gives CASSLRGQGGETQYF.

The V call is TRBV27, the J call TRBJ2-7; 7 positions agree with TRBD1. Germline V gives CDR1 MNHEY, CDR2 SMNVEV (reference sequence). After removal of 5 bases from V and 4 bases from J, the junction contained 11 bases not matched to a gene. This CDR3 comprises 15 residues. The DNA of the CDR3 is TGTGCCAGCAGTCCAGGACAGGCGGCCTCGTACGAGCAGTACTTC. The encoded protein is CASSPGQAASYEQYF.

The V and J genes are TRBV11-2 and TRBJ2-5; D is perhaps TRBD2 (7 bases). Trimming shortened V by 5 bases and J by 3 bases, and 13 bases separated the two germline ends. The germline gives CDR1 SGHAT, CDR2 FQNNGV. The CDR3 length is 14 residues. The chain's CDR3 is CASSPRGREETQYF. DNA of the CDR3: TGTGCCAGCAGCCCGCGGGGGCGGGAAGAGACCCAGTACTTC.

The chain has TRBV7-6 and TRBJ2-7; 11 bases are a match to TRBD2. In germline, CDR1 is SGHVS, CDR2 FNYEAQ. CDR3 size: 18 residues. Unmatched junction bases numbered 11, after V lost 1 base and J lost 3 bases. CDR3 protein: CASSLVIMASGGIYEQYF. In DNA, the CDR3 is TGTGCCAGCAGCTTAGTTATTATGGCTAGCGGGGGGATCTACGAGCAGTACTTC.

This clone has more than one count but fewer than ten. The genes are TRBV6-5 and TRBJ2-3, with 9 positions matching TRBD2. J lost 2 bases, V lost 7 bases, and 4 bases had no gene match. Germline loops: CDR1 MNHEY, CDR2 SVGAGI. CDR3 size: 14 residues. The CDR3 region is CASTRLAATDTQYF. The CDR3 DNA is TGTGCCAGCACCCGACTAGCGGCCACAGATACGCAGTATTTT.

The chain has TRBV7-2 and TRBJ1-2; maybe TRBD1 (6 bases). Germline CDR1 and CDR2: SGHTA and FQGNSA. This CDR3 spans 16 amino acids. V was shortened by 4 bases and J by 0 bases, with 15 bases between the two germline ends. The CDR3 sequence is CASSWGGARTNYGYTF. CDR3 DNA sequence: TGTGCCAGCAGCTGGGGGGGGGCGCGGACTAACTATGGCTACACCTTC. Using reference TRBV7-2 and TRBJ1-2 for the parts outside the CDR3, the full variable domain is GAGVSQSPSNKVTEKGKDVELRCDPISGHTALYWYRQSLGQGLEFLIYFQGNSAPDKSGLPSDRFSAERTGGSVSTLTIQRTQQEDSAVYLCASSWGGARTNYGYTFGSGTRLTVV.

J is TRBJ1-4 and V is TRBV18; D is unclear. CDR1 is KGHSH and CDR2 is LQKENI in the germline V gene. The length of the CDR3 is 14 residues. Trimming took off 1 base at V and 8 bases at J, with 11 bases between the two ends. CDR3 in amino acids: CASSPRPGEEKLFF. The CDR3 DNA reads as TGTGCCAGCTCACCACGGCCGGGAGAGGAAAAACTGTTTTTT. The full variable domain, completed using reference TRBV18 and TRBJ1-4, is NAGVMQNPRHLVRRRGQEARLRCSPMKGHSHVYWYRQLPEEGLKFMVYLQKENIIDESGMPKERFSAEFPKEGPSILRIQQVVRGDSAAYFCASSPRPGEEKLFFGSGTQLSVL.

The J gene is TRBJ2-3, the V gene TRBV11-1; D call uncertain. Germline CDR1 is SGHAT and CDR2 is FQDESV (reference sequence). The CDR3 covers 12 residues. V shed 3 bases and J shed 6 bases, with 7 bases lying between them. The CDR3 sequence is CASSLELDTQYF. Written as DNA, the CDR3 is TGTGCCAGCAGCTTGGAGTTGGATACGCAGTATTTT.